This TCR beta chain was sequenced for a study of blood T cell repertoires in COVID-19. The assay was immunoSEQ multiplex PCR, and TCRdb's table has in-frame clones only and misses some. The sample has approximately 72,000 clones, roughly 88% seen once. The CDR3 is made up of 14 amino acids. The germline V and J ends were trimmed by 5 bases and 1 base, with 11 bases remaining between them. Germline lookup yields CDR1 SGHNT and CDR2 YENEEA. V usage is TRBV11-3 and J usage is TRBJ1-1, with D possibly TRBD1 on 5 matching bases. This TCR was sampled from a man aged 50-60 years with acute or convalescent COVID-19. Input material: peripheral blood. For the CDR3, the DNA is TGTGCCAGCAGCGCCGGGGGGGAGAACACTGAAGCTTTCTTT. This translates into CASSAGGENTEAFF.